The entry that follows covers one TCR beta chain sequence. V was trimmed by 5 bases and J by 0 bases, leaving 14 bases between them. Germline loops: CDR1 SGHTA, CDR2 FQGNSA. The CDR3 length is 15 residues. This sample is drawn from a study of T cell changes during pregnancy in multiple sclerosis. The protocol was immunoSEQ multiplex PCR, while the TCRdb copy is restricted to in-frame clones and leaves out a portion. The sample includes around 50,000 clones, more than 85% seen only once; the top ten take approximately 1.1%. The chain links TRBV7-2 to TRBJ2-7; D not certain. Sequencing was performed on peripheral blood, taken after pregnancy. The TCR originated in a female donor in good health, enrolled as a control in a pregnancy study. CDR3 sequence: CASSARGSFSYEQYF. The DNA for the CDR3 is TGTGCCAGCAGCGCCCGCGGCTCGTTCTCCTACGAGCAGTACTTC. The full variable domain, its missing parts supplied by reference TRBV7-2 and TRBJ2-7, is GAGVSQSPSNKVTEKGKDVELRCDPISGHTALYWYRQSLGQGLEFLIYFQGNSAPDKSGLPSDRFSAERTGGSVSTLTIQRTQQEDSAVYLCASSARGSFSYEQYFGPGTRLTVT.